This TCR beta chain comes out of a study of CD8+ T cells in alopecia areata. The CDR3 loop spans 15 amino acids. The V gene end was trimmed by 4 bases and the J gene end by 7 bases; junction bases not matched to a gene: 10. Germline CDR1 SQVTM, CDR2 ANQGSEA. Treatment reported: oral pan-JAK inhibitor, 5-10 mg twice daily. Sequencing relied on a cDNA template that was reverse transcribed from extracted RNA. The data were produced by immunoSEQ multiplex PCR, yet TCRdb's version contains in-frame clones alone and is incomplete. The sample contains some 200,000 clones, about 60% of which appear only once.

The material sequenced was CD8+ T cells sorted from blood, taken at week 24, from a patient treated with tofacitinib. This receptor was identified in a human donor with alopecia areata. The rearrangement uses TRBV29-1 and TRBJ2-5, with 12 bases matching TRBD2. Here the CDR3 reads CSVVGLAGTQWTQYF. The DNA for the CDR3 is TGCAGCGTTGTAGGACTAGCGGGGACCCAGTGGACCCAGTACTTC.